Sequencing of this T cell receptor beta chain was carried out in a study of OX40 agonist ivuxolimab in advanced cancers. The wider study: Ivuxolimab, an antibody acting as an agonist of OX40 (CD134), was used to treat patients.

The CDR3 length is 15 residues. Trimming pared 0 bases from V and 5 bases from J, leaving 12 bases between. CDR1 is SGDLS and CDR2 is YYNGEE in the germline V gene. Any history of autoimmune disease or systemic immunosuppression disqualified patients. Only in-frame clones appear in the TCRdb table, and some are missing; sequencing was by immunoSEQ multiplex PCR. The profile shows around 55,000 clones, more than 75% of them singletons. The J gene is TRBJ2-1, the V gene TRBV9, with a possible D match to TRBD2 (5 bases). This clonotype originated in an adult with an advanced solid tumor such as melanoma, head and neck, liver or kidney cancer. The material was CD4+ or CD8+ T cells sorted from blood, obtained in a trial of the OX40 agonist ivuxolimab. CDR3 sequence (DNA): TGTGCCAGCAGCGTAGGGGTAGAGGGAAACAATGAGCAGTTCTTC. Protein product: CASSVGVEGNNEQFF.